Listed below are T cell receptor beta chains from one sample, sequenced in a study of lymphopenia after photon versus proton radiotherapy. Profiling relied on immunoSEQ multiplex PCR, and the TCRdb table lists in-frame clones only, not all of them. Of 30,000 to 40,000 clones listed, under 90% are singletons. This specimen was peripheral blood, taken from a patient treated with proton-based radiotherapy. The source of these receptors is a woman in her seventies with pancreatic cancer. Each CDR3 is given with its conserved first and last residue. D genes are given only for firm matches. For some rows the clone size is stated as once, few or many, or as a class when expanded; others skip it.

>NA|TRBV7-2|TRBJ2-1|16|TRBD1
TGTGCCAGCAGCCAACGGGACAGGGTTACCTACAATGAGCAGTTCTTC
CASSQRDRVTYNEQFF
>NA|TRBV28|TRBJ2-3|15|TRBD1
TGTGCCAGCAGTCCTGGACAGGGAGCCACAGATACGCAGTATTTT
CASSPGQGATDTQYF
>NA|TRBV7-2|TRBJ2-7|14|TRBD2
TGTGCCAGCAGCCTAGCGGGGCCCTCCTACGAGCAGTACTTC
CASSLAGPSYEQYF
>once|TRBV11-3|TRBJ2-7|16|TRBD2
TGTGCCAGCAGCTTAGATATTAGCGGGTTAGCCTACGAGCAGTACTTC
CASSLDISGLAYEQYF
>NA|TRBV6-5|TRBJ2-3|14|TRBD2
TGTGCCAGCAGTTACGAGCGGGGACGCAGTACGCAGTATTTT
CASSYERGRSTQYF
>NA|TRBV19|TRBJ2-3|16|NA
TGTGCCAGTAGTCCCCCACGCGGGCTCATTACAGATACGCAGTATTTT
CASSPPRGLITDTQYF
>NA|TRBV19|TRBJ2-5|15|NA
TGTGCCAGTAGTATCGGAGGGAGCCACGGAGAGACCCAGTACTTC
CASSIGGSHGETQYF
>NA|TRBV30|TRBJ1-2|18|NA
TGTGCCTGGAGTACCCCCTGGGGATTCGATCGCCGTAACTATGGCTACACCTTC
CAWSTPWGFDRRNYGYTF
>NA|TRBV30|TRBJ1-3|14|NA
TGTGCCTGGGGAACAACTGCGGCTGGAAACACCATATATTTT
CAWGTTAAGNTIYF
>NA|TRBV4-2|TRBJ2-2|16|TRBD2
TGTGCCAGCAGCCCCCTCGGTTCGGGAGCTAGCGGGGGGCTGTTTTTT
CASSPLGSGASGGLFF
>NA|TRBV2|TRBJ2-5|12|NA
TGTGCCAGTGGTGTGTACCAAGAGACCCAGTACTTC
CASGVYQETQYF
>NA|TRBV6-1|TRBJ1-3|15|TRBD1
TGTGCCAGCAGCGCAACAGGGGGCGGTGGAAACACCATATATTTT
CASSATGGGGNTIYF
>NA|TRBV19|TRBJ1-3|16|TRBD1
TGTGCCAGTAGTACAACAGGGGACCCGCCTGGAAACACCATATATTTT
CASSTTGDPPGNTIYF
>NA|TRBV18|TRBJ1-2|15|NA
TGTGCCAGCTCACCCCAACGGACCGGCGACTATGGCTACACCTTC
CASSPQRTGDYGYTF
>NA|TRBV6-6|TRBJ1-4|16|NA
TGTGCCAGCAGTTACTCGCAGGATTCCCGCGAGGAAAAACTGTTTTTT
CASSYSQDSREEKLFF
>NA|TRBV5-1|TRBJ1-1|14|NA
TGCGCCAGCAGTCGGACAGCGTTGAACACTGAAGCTTTCTTT
CASSRTALNTEAFF
>once|TRBV9|TRBJ1-2|14|NA
TGTGCCAGCAGCGTAGAGGCGAATCCTGATGGCTACACCTTC
CASSVEANPDGYTF
>NA|TRBV9|TRBJ2-1|15|TRBD2
TGTGCCAGCAGCGAAGTAGCGGGAGGGCCAATTGAGCAGTTCTTC
CASSEVAGGPIEQFF
>NA|TRBV28|TRBJ2-2|15|NA
TGTGCCAGCATCTCTATCCTTTTGAACACCGGGGAGCTGTTTTTT
CASISILLNTGELFF
>NA|TRBV27|TRBJ1-1|21|NA
TGTGCCAGCAGTTTATGGGGTGGGCATGGGTTACCGCCGCAAGGTGGGACTGAAGCTTTCTTT
CASSLWGGHGLPPQGGTEAFF
>few|TRBV6-5|TRBJ1-1|13|NA
TGTGCCAGCAGTCTTTCAGGGTTTACTGAAGCTTTCTTT
CASSLSGFTEAFF
>NA|TRBV9|TRBJ1-6|14|NA
TGTGCCAGCAATCGGGGGACGTCGAATTCACCCCTCCACTTT
CASNRGTSNSPLHF
>NA|TRBV19|TRBJ2-2|15|TRBD1
TGTGCCAGCAGCTTTCCCAACAGGGGGACCGGGGAGCTGTTTTTT
CASSFPNRGTGELFF
>NA|TRBV7-2|TRBJ1-1|13|NA
TGTGCCAGCAGCAAACAAAAAAACACTGAAGCTTTCTTT
CASSKQKNTEAFF
>few|TRBV19|TRBJ1-3|12|NA
TGTGCCAGTAGTATGGGGTCGAACACCATATATTTT
CASSMGSNTIYF
>NA|TRBV6-1|TRBJ2-5|13|NA
TGTGCCTCAAGGGGTGCGGCACAAGAGACCCAGTACTTC
CASRGAAQETQYF
>NA|TRBV2|TRBJ2-1|13|NA
TGTGCCAGCAGCCCGGGGGAATGGGATGAGCAGTTCTTC
CASSPGEWDEQFF
>NA|TRBV6-5|TRBJ1-3|15|NA
TGTGCCAGCAGTTACGACAACAGGGCCGGAAACACCATATATTTT
CASSYDNRAGNTIYF
>NA|TRBV5-1|TRBJ2-7|17|TRBD2
TGCGCCAGCAGCTTGGCGGAGCGGGAGGCCCCCTCCTACGAGCAGTACTTC
CASSLAEREAPSYEQYF
>medium-sized|TRBV2|TRBJ1-1|13|NA
TGTGCCAGCAGTGAAGAGGAGAACACTGAAGCTTTCTTT
CASSEEENTEAFF
>NA|TRBV18|TRBJ2-7|13|NA
TGTGCCAGCTCACCCGGGGCCAACTACGAGCAGTACTTC
CASSPGANYEQYF
>NA|TRBV4-2|TRBJ2-2|15|TRBD1
TGTGCCAGCAGCCACCCGGGACAGGGGACCGGGGAGCTGTTTTTT
CASSHPGQGTGELFF
>NA|TRBV2|TRBJ2-3|13|NA
TGTGCCAGCAGCCTGAGGTGGACAGATACGCAGTATTTT
CASSLRWTDTQYF
>once|TRBV5-1|TRBJ2-1|15|TRBD1
TGCGCCAGCAGGATGGGACAGGGAGTATTCGATGAGCAGTTCTTC
CASRMGQGVFDEQFF
>once|TRBV7-9|TRBJ1-5|14|TRBD1
TGTGCCAGCAGCCATGACAGGGGGAAGGGGCCCCAGCATTTT
CASSHDRGKGPQHF
>once|TRBV6-4|TRBJ2-3|18|NA
TGTGCCAGCAGTGAGTCTGGCTGGGGGGGGGCGCGGGCAGATACGCAGTATTTT
CASSESGWGGARADTQYF
>NA|TRBV5-6|TRBJ2-7|15|TRBD1
TGTGCCAGCAGCTTAGCTGGACAGGGGGCGTCCGAGCAGTACTTC
CASSLAGQGASEQYF
>NA|TRBV27|TRBJ2-3|14|NA
TGTGCCAGCACGCGGAGGGGAGACACAGATACGCAGTATTTT
CASTRRGDTDTQYF
>NA|TRBV30|TRBJ1-2|12|TRBD1
TGTGCCTGGGGACAGGTTATCTATGGCTACACCTTC
CAWGQVIYGYTF
>NA|TRBV10-1|TRBJ2-1|14|TRBD2
TGCGCCGGTACGGGACTAGCGGGATACAATGAGCAGTTCTTC
CAGTGLAGYNEQFF
>NA|TRBV19|TRBJ2-1|15|TRBD2
TGTGCCAGTAACCCGACTAGCGGGGGATACAATGAGCAGTTCTTC
CASNPTSGGYNEQFF
>NA|TRBV5-1|TRBJ2-1|12|NA
TGCGCCAGCAGCTTGGCAGCCAATGAGCAGTTCTTC
CASSLAANEQFF
>NA|TRBV29-1|TRBJ1-5|13|NA
TGCAGCGCTACCGACAGTGCAAACCAGCCCCAGCATTTT
CSATDSANQPQHF
>NA|TRBV7-2|TRBJ2-1|14|NA
TGTGCCAGCAGCTTAGTGGGTGAGGGACATGAGCAGTTCTTC
CASSLVGEGHEQFF
>NA|TRBV27|TRBJ2-7|14|NA
TGTGCCAGCAGTTTGTCGCCACTAGCCTCCGAGCAGTACTTC
CASSLSPLASEQYF
>NA|TRBV6-5|TRBJ2-3|16|NA
TGTGCCAGCAGTTACCCGGTGGGGGGCAGCACAGATACGCAGTATTTT
CASSYPVGGSTDTQYF